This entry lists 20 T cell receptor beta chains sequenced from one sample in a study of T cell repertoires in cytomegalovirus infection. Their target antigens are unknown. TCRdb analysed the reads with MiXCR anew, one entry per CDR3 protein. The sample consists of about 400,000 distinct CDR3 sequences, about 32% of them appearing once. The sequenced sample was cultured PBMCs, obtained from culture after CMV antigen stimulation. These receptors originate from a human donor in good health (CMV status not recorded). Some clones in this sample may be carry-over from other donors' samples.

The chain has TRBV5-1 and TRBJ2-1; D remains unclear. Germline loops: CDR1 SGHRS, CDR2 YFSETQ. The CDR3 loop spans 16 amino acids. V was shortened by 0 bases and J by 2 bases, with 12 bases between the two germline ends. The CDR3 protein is CASSLVPSGAYNEQFF. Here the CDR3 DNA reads TGCGCCAGCAGCTTGGTTCCCAGTGGGGCCTACAATGAGCAGTTCTTC. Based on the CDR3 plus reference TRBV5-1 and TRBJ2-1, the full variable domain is KAGVTQTPRYLIKTRGQQVTLSCSPISGHRSVSWYQQTPGQGLQFLFEYFSETQRNKGNFPGRFSGRQFSNSRSEMNVSTLELGDSALYLCASSLVPSGAYNEQFFGPGTRLTVL.

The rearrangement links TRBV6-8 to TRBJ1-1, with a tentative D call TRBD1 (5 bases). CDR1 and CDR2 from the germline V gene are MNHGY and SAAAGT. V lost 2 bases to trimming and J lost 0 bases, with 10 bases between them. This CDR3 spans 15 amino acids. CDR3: CASSYGGALNTEAFF. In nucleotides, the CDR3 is TGTGCCAGCAGTTACGGTGGGGCTCTGAACACTGAAGCTTTCTTT.

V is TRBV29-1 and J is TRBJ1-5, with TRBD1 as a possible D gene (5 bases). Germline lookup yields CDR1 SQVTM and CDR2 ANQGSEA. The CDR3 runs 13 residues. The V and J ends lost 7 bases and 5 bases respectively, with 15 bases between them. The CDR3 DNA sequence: TGCAGCGGGCAGGAGGGGCCGGATCAGCCCCAGCATTTT. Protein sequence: CSGQEGPDQPQHF.

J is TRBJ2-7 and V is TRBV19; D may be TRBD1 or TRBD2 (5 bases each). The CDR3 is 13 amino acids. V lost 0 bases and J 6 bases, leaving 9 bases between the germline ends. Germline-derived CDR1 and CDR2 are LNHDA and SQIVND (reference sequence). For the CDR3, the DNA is TGTGCCAGTAGTATAGATCGAGGGGTCGAGCAGTACTTC. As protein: CASSIDRGVEQYF. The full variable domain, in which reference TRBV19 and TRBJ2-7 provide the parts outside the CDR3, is DGGITQSPKYLFRKEGQNVTLSCEQNLNHDAMYWYRQDPGQGLRLIYYSQIVNDFQKGDIAEGYSVSREKKESFPLTVTSAQKNPTAFYLCASSIDRGVEQYFGPGTRLTVT.

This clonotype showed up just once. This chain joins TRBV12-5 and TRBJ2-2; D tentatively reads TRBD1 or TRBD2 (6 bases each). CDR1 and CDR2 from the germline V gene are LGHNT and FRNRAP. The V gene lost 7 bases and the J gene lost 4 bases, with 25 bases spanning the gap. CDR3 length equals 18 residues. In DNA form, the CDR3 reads TGTGCTAGTGAACTTGGAGGGGGAAACCTTCTCGGCACCGGGGAGCTGTTTTTT. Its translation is CASELGGGNLLGTGELFF. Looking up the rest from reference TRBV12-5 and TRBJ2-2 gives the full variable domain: DARVTQTPRHKVTEMGQEVTMRCQPILGHNTVFWYRQTMMQGLELLAYFRNRAPLDDSGMPKDRFSAEMPDATLATLKIQPSEPRDSAVYFCASELGGGNLLGTGELFFGEGSRLTVL.

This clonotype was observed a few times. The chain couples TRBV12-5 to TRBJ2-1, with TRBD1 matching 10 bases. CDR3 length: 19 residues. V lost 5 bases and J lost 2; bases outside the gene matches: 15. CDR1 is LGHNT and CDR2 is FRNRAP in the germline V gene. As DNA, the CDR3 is TGTGCTAGTGGTCCGCCCCTTAACCGGGACAGGGGCCCCTACAATGAGCAGTTCTTC. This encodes CASGPPLNRDRGPYNEQFF.

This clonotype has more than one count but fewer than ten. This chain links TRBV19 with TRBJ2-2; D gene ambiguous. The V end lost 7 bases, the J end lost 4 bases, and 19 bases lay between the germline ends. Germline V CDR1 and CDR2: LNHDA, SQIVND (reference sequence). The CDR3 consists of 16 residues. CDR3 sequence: CASKYGHTRSTGELFF. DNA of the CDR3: TGTGCCAGTAAGTACGGTCACACGAGATCCACCGGGGAGCTGTTTTTT.

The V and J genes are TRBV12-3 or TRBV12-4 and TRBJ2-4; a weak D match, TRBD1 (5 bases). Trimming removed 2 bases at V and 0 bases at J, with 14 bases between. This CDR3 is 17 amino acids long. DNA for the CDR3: TGTGCCAGCAGTTTAAGTTCGCGACAGCTAGCCAAAAACATTCAGTACTTC. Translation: CASSLSSRQLAKNIQYF.

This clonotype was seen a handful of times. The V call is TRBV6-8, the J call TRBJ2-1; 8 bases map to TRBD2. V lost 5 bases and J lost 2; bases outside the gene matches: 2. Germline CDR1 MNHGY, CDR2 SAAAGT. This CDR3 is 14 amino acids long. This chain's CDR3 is CASSPGGPYNEQFF. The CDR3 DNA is TGTGCCAGCAGTCCGGGAGGGCCCTACAATGAGCAGTTCTTC.

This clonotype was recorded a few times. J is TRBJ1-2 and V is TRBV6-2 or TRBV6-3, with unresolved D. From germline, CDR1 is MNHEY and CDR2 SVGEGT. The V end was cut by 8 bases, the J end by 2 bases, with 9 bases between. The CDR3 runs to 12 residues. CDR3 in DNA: TGTGCCAGCCGCCCTTCCAACTATGGCTACACCTTC. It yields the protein CASRPSNYGYTF.

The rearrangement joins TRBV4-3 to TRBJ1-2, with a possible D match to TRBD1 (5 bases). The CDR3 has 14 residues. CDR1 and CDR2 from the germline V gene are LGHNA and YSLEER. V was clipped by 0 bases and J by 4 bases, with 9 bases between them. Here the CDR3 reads CASSQEGRGYGYTF. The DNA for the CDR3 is TGCGCCAGCAGCCAAGAGGGACGGGGCTATGGCTACACCTTC.

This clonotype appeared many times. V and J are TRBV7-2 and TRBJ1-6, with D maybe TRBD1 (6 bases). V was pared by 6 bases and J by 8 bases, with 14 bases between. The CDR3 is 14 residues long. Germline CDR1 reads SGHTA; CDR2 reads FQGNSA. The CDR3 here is CASRPPGGDSPLHF. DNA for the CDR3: TGTGCCAGCAGGCCCCCTGGGGGCGATTCACCCCTCCACTTT.

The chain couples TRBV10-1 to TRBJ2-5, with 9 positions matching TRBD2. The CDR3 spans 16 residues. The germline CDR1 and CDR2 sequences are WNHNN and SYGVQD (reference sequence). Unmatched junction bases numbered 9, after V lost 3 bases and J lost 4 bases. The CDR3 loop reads CASSDEGLAGRETQYF. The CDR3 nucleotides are TGCGCCAGCAGTGATGAGGGTCTAGCGGGGAGAGAGACCCAGTACTTC.

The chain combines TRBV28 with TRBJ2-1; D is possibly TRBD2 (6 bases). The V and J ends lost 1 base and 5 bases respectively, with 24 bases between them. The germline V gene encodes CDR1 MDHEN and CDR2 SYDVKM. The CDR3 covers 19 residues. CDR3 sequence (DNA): TGTGCCAGCAGTTTATTTAAAGTCTTCGCGGGACGGGTTGACAATGAGCAGTTCTTC. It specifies CASSLFKVFAGRVDNEQFF.

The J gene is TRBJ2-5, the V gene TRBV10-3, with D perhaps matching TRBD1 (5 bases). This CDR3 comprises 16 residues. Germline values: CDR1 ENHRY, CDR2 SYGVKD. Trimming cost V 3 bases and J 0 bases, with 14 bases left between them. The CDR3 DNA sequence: TGTGCCATCAGTGATCCCAAGGCAGGGCACCAAGAGACCCAGTACTTC. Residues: CAISDPKAGHQETQYF.

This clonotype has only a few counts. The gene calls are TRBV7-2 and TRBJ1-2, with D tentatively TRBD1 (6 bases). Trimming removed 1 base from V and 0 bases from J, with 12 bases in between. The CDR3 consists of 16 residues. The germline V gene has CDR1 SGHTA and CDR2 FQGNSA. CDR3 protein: CASSLVPGHANYGYTF. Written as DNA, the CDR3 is TGTGCCAGCAGCTTAGTTCCGGGACATGCTAACTATGGCTACACCTTC.

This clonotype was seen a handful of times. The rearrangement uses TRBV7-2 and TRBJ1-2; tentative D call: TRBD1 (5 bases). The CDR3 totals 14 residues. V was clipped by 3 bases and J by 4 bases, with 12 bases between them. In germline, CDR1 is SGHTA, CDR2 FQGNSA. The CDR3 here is CASSLGPGTYGYTF. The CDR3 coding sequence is TGTGCCAGCAGCTTGGGGCCGGGGACCTATGGCTACACCTTC.

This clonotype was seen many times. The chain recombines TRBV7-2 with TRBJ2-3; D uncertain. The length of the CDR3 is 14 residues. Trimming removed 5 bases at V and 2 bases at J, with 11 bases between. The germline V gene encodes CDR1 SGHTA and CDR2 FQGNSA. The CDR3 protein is CASSPSSFTDTQYF. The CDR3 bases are TGTGCCAGCAGCCCCAGTAGCTTCACAGATACGCAGTATTTT.

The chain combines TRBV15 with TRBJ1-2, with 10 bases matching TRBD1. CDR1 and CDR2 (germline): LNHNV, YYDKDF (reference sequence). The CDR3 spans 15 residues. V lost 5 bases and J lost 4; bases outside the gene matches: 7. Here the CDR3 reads CATSHSGTGVYGYTF. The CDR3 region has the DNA TGTGCCACCAGCCACTCCGGGACAGGGGTCTATGGCTACACCTTC.

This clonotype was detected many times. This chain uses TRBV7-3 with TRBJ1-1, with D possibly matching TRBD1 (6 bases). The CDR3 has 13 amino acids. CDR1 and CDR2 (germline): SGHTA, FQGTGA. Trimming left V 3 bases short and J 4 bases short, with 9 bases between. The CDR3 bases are TGTGCCAGCAGCTTGATAGGGGGCACTGAAGCTTTCTTT. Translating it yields CASSLIGGTEAFF.